This T cell receptor beta chain was recovered during a study of blood T cell repertoires in COVID-19. Turning to the study itself: Italy, Spain and the United States were the sources of the convalescent and acute COVID-19 samples. The cDNA or gDNA used as material had been derived from T cells, B-cell-depleted T cells, or PBMCs.

Trimming took off 8 bases at V and 2 bases at J, with 12 bases between the two ends. There are 13 residues in the CDR3. How the authors handled the data: Nucleated cell number was recorded as an estimate derived from reference gene primer amplification. Clones were sequenced by immunoSEQ multiplex PCR, and TCRdb holds only the in-frame ones, with some missing. V and J calls and clone size are copied from that table; D and trimming were computed from the DNA. The sample gives about 190,000 clones, about 88% of which show up once; 6% is in the top ten. The sample taken for sequencing was peripheral blood. This chain joins TRBV12-3 or TRBV12-4 and TRBJ1-2; maybe TRBD1 (5 bases). This clonotype originated in a man between 35 and 55 years old with active or convalescent COVID-19. In DNA, the CDR3 is TGTGCCAGCCTCCGCCAGGGAAACTATGGCTACACCTTC. This gives the protein CASLRQGNYGYTF.